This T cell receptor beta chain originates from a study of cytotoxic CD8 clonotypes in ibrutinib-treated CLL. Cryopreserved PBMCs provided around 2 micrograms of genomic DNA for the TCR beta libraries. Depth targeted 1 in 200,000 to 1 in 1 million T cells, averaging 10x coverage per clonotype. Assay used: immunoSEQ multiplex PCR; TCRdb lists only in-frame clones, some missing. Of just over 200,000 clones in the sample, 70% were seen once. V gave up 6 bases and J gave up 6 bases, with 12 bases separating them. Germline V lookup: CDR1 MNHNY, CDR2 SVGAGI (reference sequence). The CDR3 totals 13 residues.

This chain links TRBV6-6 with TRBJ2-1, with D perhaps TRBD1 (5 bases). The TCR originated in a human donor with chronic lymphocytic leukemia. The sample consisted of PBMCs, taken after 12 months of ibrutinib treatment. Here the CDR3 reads CASRPDGANEQFF. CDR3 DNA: TGTGCCAGCAGGCCGGATGGGGCCAATGAGCAGTTCTTC.